The rows below give T cell receptor beta chains drawn from one sample of a study of Graves' ophthalmopathy and Graves' hyperthyroidism. A single record per CDR3 protein comes from TCRdb applying MiXCR to the multiplex PCR reads. The data hold over a million distinct CDR3 sequences, with less than 45% observed a single time. The sample consisted of peripheral blood or thyroid tissue (not recorded which). All receptors come from an adult man with Graves' hyperthyroidism. Each CDR3 is given with its conserved first and last residue. The D gene is left open where the match is weak. Some rows have no size entry. The others give once, few or many, or a class for an expanded clone.

cdr3_nt,cdr3_aa,d_call,v_call,j_call,clone_size
TGTGCCAGCAGAGCCGGGACTCCGAACACCGGGGAGCTGTTTTTT,CASRAGTPNTGELFF,NA,TRBV7-9,TRBJ2-2,many
TGTGCCAGAAGGACGCAAATCAGAAACACCGGGGAGCTGTTTTTT,CARRTQIRNTGELFF,NA,TRBV14,TRBJ2-2,many
TGCAGTGCTAGACCCTCCGGGAGGGGTAATCAGCCCCAGCATTTT,CSARPSGRGNQPQHF,NA,TRBV20-1,TRBJ1-5,NA
TGCAGTGCTAGGTTCTGGCTACAAGAGACCCAGTACTTC,CSARFWLQETQYF,NA,TRBV20-1,TRBJ2-5,many
TGTGCCAGCATCGCCCGGGGACTAGCGGGACCCGGGGCCAACGTCCTGACTTTC,CASIARGLAGPGANVLTF,TRBD2,TRBV10-3,TRBJ2-6,few
TGTGCCAGCAGCCCCCCGGGACAGGCGAACACCGGGGAGCTGTTTTTT,CASSPPGQANTGELFF,TRBD1,TRBV7-9,TRBJ2-2,few
TGCGCCAGCAGCCCCACCAACTTAGACAGCACACGGGGATATAGCAATCAGCCCCAGCATTTT,CASSPTNLDSTRGYSNQPQHF,NA,TRBV4-1,TRBJ1-5,NA
TGTGCCAGCAGTTCGGCAGCGATCTCCAATCAGCCCCAGCATTTT,CASSSAAISNQPQHF,NA,TRBV12-3/TRBV12-4,TRBJ1-5,many
TGTGCCAGCAGTACCTCTAGCGGGAGAAACCAAGAGACCCAGTACTTC,CASSTSSGRNQETQYF,TRBD2,TRBV6-5,TRBJ2-5,NA
TGTGCCAGCAGCGTAACGGCTAGATTACAAGAGACCCAGTACTTC,CASSVTARLQETQYF,NA,TRBV7-2,TRBJ2-5,many
TGTGCCAGCAGATACCCCAGGACAGGAACATACGAGCAGTACTTC,CASRYPRTGTYEQYF,TRBD1,TRBV10-3,TRBJ2-7,few
TGTGCCAGCAGCCAAGTGGCGGCCGCGAACACCGGGGAGCTGTTTTTT,CASSQVAAANTGELFF,NA,TRBV14,TRBJ2-2,many
TGCAGTGTTAGCGGGACGGACCCCTATCGAGAGGAGACCCAGTACTTC,CSVSGTDPYREETQYF,TRBD2,TRBV20-1,TRBJ2-5,NA
TGCAGTGCTACGGGACACTCGTCCGGGGCCAACGTCCTGACTTTC,CSATGHSSGANVLTF,NA,TRBV20-1,TRBJ2-6,many
TGTGCTAGAAGCGTTAGCGGGACCCTCACCGAGCAGTACTTC,CARSVSGTLTEQYF,TRBD2,TRBV7-2,TRBJ2-7,NA
TGTGCCAGCAGCCATCTCGGGACACAAAAAAGCCCCCTCCACTTT,CASSHLGTQKSPLHF,NA,TRBV3-1,TRBJ1-6,NA
TGTGCCAGCATAAAGCCCCCAACGGCGGGGAATGGCTACACCTTC,CASIKPPTAGNGYTF,NA,TRBV6-1,TRBJ1-2,few
TGTGCCAGCAGGGCACTAGCGGGAGTTGGGCACGAGCAGTACTTC,CASRALAGVGHEQYF,TRBD2,TRBV7-9,TRBJ2-7,NA